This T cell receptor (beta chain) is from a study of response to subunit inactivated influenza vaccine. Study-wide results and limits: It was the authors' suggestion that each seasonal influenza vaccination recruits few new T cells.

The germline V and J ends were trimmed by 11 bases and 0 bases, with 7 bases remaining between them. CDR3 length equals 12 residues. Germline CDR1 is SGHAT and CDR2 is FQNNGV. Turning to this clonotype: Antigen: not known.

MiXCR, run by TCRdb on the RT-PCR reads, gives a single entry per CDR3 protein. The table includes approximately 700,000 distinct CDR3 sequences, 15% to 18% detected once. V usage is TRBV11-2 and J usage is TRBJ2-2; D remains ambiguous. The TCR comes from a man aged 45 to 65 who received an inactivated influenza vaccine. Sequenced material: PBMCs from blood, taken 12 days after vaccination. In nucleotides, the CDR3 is TGTGCCGAAAAGACGAACACCGGGGAGCTGTTTTTT. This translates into CAEKTNTGELFF. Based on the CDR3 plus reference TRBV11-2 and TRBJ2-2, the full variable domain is EAGVAQSPRYKIIEKRQSVAFWCNPISGHATLYWYQQILGQGPKLLIQFQNNGVVDDSQLPKDRFSAERLKGVDSTLKIQPAKLEDSAVYLCAEKTNTGELFFGEGSRLTVL.